These 16 T cell receptor beta chains were sequenced from one sample in a study of blood T cell repertoires in COVID-19. Here immunoSEQ multiplex PCR was the method, and the copy in TCRdb shows in-frame clones only, minus some. Of more than 110,000 clones listed, less than 90% are singletons. The sample taken for sequencing was PBMCs or T cells enriched from blood (not recorded which). The receptor set was obtained from a middle-aged man with acute COVID-19.

The chain links TRBV14 to TRBJ1-6; 8 positions agree with TRBD1. The CDR3 length is 15 residues. Germline CDR1 and CDR2: SGHDN and FVKESK. J gave up 0 bases and V 6 bases, and 1 base lay outside the gene matches. This CDR3 reads CASRQGASYNSPLHF. The DNA for the CDR3 is TGTGCCAGCAGGCAGGGGGCCTCCTATAATTCACCCCTCCACTTT.

The genes are TRBV6-6 and TRBJ2-7; D unclear. There are 15 residues in the CDR3. Trimming cost V 2 bases and J 11 bases, with 22 bases left between them. Germline assignment: CDR1 MNHNY and CDR2 SVGAGI (reference sequence). The CDR3, as DNA: TGTGCCAGCAGTTACGCCCCACAGCTCCTACGAGTGAAGTACTTC. The encoded protein is CASSYAPQLLRVKYF.

This sequence joins TRBV5-6 and TRBJ1-1, with 8 bases identical to TRBD1. Germline loops: CDR1 SGHDT, CDR2 YYEEEE. This CDR3 has 15 amino acids. The trim removed 0 bases at V and 1 base at J, leaving 2 bases unmatched. The CDR3 is CASSLGTGWNTEAFF. CDR3 in DNA: TGTGCCAGCAGCTTGGGGACAGGGTGGAACACTGAAGCTTTCTTT. The full variable domain, rest sourced from reference TRBV5-6 and TRBJ1-1, is DAGVTQSPTHLIKTRGQQVTLRCSPKSGHDTVSWYQQALGQGPQFIFQYYEEEERQRGNFPDRFSGHQFPNYSSELNVNALLLGDSALYLCASSLGTGWNTEAFFGQGTRLTVV.

The CDR3 region is CASSLRTSGTSSYNEQFF. The CDR3 DNA reads TGTGCCAGCAGTCTCCGGACTAGCGGGACTAGCTCCTACAATGAGCAGTTCTTC. The chain couples TRBV28 to TRBJ2-1; 12 bases line up with TRBD2. Looked up from germline, CDR1 is MDHEN and CDR2 is SYDVKM. This CDR3 is built from 18 residues. Unmatched junction bases numbered 8, after V lost 5 bases and J lost 0 bases.

The chain is built from TRBV5-1 and TRBJ2-3; TRBD1 matches 7 bases. The V and J ends lost 4 bases and 0 bases, in that order; junction bases with no gene match: 5. The germline gives CDR1 SGHRS, CDR2 YFSETQ. The CDR3 consists of 15 residues. The CDR3 coding sequence is TGCGCCAGCAGCGGGGGACAGCAAAGCACAGATACGCAGTATTTT. Translation gives CASSGGQQSTDTQYF.

This rearrangement joins TRBV5-6 to TRBJ1-5; D gene ambiguous. CDR3 length: 13 amino acids. Trimming shortened V by 5 bases and J by 6 bases, and 12 bases separated the two germline ends. The germline gives CDR1 SGHDT, CDR2 YYEEEE. As DNA, the CDR3 is TGTGCCAGCAGTCTGGAGATGGGTCAGCCCCAGCATTTT. Translation gives CASSLEMGQPQHF.

The V gene is TRBV7-2, the J gene TRBJ2-1, with TRBD2 matching 12 bases. With V trimmed by 5 bases and J by 6 bases, 8 bases remained unmatched. From germline, CDR1 is SGHTA and CDR2 FQGNSA. The CDR3 covers 16 residues. The CDR3: CASSRTSGGPSNEQFF. In DNA form, the CDR3 reads TGTGCCAGCAGCAGAACTAGCGGGGGGCCCTCCAATGAGCAGTTCTTC.

The CDR3 nucleotides read TGTGCCAGCAGCTCGGGCGGAGGGGAAAAACTGTTTTTT. It translates to CASSSGGGEKLFF. This sequence joins TRBV7-2 and TRBJ1-4; D ambiguous. The germline V gene encodes CDR1 SGHTA and CDR2 FQGNSA. The CDR3 contains 13 residues. V dropped 4 bases and J dropped 8 bases, with 11 bases sitting between them. Supplemented by reference TRBV7-2 and TRBJ1-4, the full variable domain reads GAGVSQSPSNKVTEKGKDVELRCDPISGHTALYWYRQSLGQGLEFLIYFQGNSAPDKSGLPSDRFSAERTGGSVSTLTIQRTQQEDSAVYLCASSSGGGEKLFFGSGTQLSVL.

The rearrangement uses TRBV30 and TRBJ2-7; tentative D call: TRBD2 (6 bases). V was trimmed by 0 bases and J by 10 bases, leaving 13 bases between them. Germline V gene sequence: CDR1 GTSNPN, CDR2 SVGIG (reference sequence). This CDR3 is built from 12 residues. The CDR3 loop is CAWSVGGIIQYF. CDR3 sequence (DNA): TGTGCCTGGAGTGTCGGGGGAATAATACAGTACTTC.

This chain uses TRBV6-5 with TRBJ1-4; D remains unclear. Deletions cut 6 bases from V and 5 bases from J, with 16 bases between. The CDR3 runs 15 residues. Germline CDR1 reads MNHEY; CDR2 reads SVGAGI. Here the CDR3 reads CASSRRGRYNEKLFF. In nucleotides, the CDR3 is TGTGCCAGCAGCCGGCGAGGGCGGTACAATGAAAAACTGTTTTTT.

This clone has only a few counts. The genes are TRBV2 and TRBJ1-1; weak D call: TRBD1 (6 bases). Germline CDR1 is SNHLY and CDR2 is FYNNEI. There are 14 residues in the CDR3. Trimming took 5 bases from V and 1 from J, leaving 11 bases between them. CDR3 in DNA: TGTGCCAGCAGTTCGGACAGCCGGAACACTGAAGCTTTCTTT. Translation gives CASSSDSRNTEAFF.

The gene calls are TRBV4-2 and TRBJ1-3, with TRBD1 as a possible D gene (6 bases). The germline CDR1 and CDR2 sequences are LGHNA and YNFKEQ. V shed 3 bases and J shed 0 bases, with 15 bases lying between them. This CDR3 comprises 17 residues. The CDR3 DNA reads as TGTGCCAGCAGCCATTCCGAGGGGGACCTCTCTGGAAACACCATATATTTT. It codes for CASSHSEGDLSGNTIYF.

The chain couples TRBV7-8 to TRBJ2-7, with D perhaps matching TRBD2 (7 bases). CDR1 and CDR2 (germline): SGHVS, FQNEAQ. Trimming removed 1 base from V and 0 bases from J, with 16 bases in between. The CDR3 is 17 amino acids. CDR3 nucleotides: TGTGCCAGCAGCTTAGGGTGGGGGGGCCAGAGCTCCTACGAGCAGTACTTC. Amino acids: CASSLGWGGQSSYEQYF.

The chain links TRBV29-1 to TRBJ1-1; 8 nucleotides agree with TRBD1. The CDR3 runs 13 residues. CDR1 and CDR2 from the germline V gene are SQVTM and ANQGSEA. V lost 7 bases and J lost 2; bases outside the gene matches: 6. The CDR3 DNA follows: TGCAGCGGCCGACAGGGGCAAAACACTGAAGCTTTCTTT. Translated, it gives CSGRQGQNTEAFF. Filled out from reference TRBV29-1 and TRBJ1-1, the complete variable domain reads SAVISQKPSRDICQRGTSLTIQCQVDSQVTMMFWYRQQPGQSLTLIATANQGSEATYESGFVIDKFPISRPNLTFSTLTVSNMSPEDSSIYLCSGRQGQNTEAFFGQGTRLTVV.

V usage is TRBV12-3 or TRBV12-4 and J usage is TRBJ1-1, with D possibly being TRBD1 (5 bases). The CDR3 is made up of 11 amino acids. V lost 8 bases and J lost 4, with 8 bases in between. The CDR3 DNA is TGTGCCAGCTCGGGGGGCACTGAAGCTTTCTTT. Residues: CASSGGTEAFF.

CDR3 sequence reads: CASSDRQRNQPQHF. Written as DNA, the CDR3 is TGTGCCAGCAGCGACCGACAGAGAAATCAGCCCCAGCATTTT. This chain connects TRBV4-2 to TRBJ1-5, with D possibly matching TRBD1 (5 bases). From germline, CDR1 is LGHNA and CDR2 YNFKEQ. Trimming removed 5 bases at V and 4 bases at J, with 12 bases between. The CDR3 is 14 amino acids.